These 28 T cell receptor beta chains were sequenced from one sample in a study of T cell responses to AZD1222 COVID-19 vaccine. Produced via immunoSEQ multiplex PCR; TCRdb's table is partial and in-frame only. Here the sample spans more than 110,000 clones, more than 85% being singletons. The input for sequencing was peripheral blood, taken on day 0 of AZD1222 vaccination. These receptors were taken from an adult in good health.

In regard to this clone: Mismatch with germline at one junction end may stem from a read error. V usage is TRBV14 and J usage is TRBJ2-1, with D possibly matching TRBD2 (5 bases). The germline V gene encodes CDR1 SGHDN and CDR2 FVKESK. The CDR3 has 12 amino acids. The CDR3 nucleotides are TGTGCCAGCAGCCCCCCGGGGAGCCCCCAGCTCTTC. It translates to CASSPPGSPQLF. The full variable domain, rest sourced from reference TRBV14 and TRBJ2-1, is EAGVTQFPSHSVIEKGQTVTLRCDPISGHDNLYWYRRVMGKEIKFLLHFVKESKQDESGMPNNRFLAERTGGTYSTLKVQPAELEDSGVYFCASSPPGSPQLFGPGTRLTVL.

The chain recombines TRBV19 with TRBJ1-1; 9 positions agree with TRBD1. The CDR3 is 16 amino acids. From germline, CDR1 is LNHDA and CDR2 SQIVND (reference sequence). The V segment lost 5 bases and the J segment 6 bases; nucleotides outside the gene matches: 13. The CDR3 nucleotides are TGTGCCAGTAGTCCATTAGGACAGGGGAATGAGGCTGAAGCTTTCTTT. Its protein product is CASSPLGQGNEAEAFF.

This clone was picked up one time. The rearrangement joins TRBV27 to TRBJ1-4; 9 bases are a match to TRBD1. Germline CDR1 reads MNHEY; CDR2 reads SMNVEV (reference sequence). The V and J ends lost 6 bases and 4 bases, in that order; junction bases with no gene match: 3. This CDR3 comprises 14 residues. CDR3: CASSLTGGNEKLFF. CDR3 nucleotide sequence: TGTGCCAGCAGCCTGACAGGGGGTAATGAAAAACTGTTTTTT.

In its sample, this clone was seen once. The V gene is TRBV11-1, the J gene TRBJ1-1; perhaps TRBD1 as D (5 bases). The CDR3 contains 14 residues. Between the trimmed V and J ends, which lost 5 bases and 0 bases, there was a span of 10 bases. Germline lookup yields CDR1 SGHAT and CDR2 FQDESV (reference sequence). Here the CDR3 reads CASSRQIMNTEAFF. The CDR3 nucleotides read TGTGCCAGCAGCCGACAGATCATGAACACTGAAGCTTTCTTT.

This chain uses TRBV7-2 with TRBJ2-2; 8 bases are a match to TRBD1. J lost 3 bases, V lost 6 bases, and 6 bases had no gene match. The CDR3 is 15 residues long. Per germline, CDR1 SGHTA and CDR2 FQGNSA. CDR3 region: CASSIDRGYTGELFF. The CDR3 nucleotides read TGTGCCAGCAGTATCGACAGGGGATACACCGGGGAGCTGTTTTTT.

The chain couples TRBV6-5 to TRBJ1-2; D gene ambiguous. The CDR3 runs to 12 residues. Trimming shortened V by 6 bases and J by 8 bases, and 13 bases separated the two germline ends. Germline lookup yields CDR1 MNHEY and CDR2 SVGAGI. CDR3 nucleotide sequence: TGTGCCAGCAGGGGATCGGCCGGGGGCTACACCTTC. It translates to CASRGSAGGYTF.

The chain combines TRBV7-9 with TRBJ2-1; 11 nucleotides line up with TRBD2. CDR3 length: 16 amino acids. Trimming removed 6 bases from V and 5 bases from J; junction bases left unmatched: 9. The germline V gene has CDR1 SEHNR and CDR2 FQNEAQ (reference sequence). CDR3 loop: CASRHLAGGNHNEQFF. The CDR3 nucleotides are TGTGCCAGCAGACATCTAGCGGGAGGAAACCACAATGAGCAGTTCTTC.

The CDR3 spells CASGAVPETQYF. CDR3 nucleotides: TGTGCCAGCGGGGCCGTCCCAGAGACCCAGTACTTC. V usage is TRBV12-3 or TRBV12-4 and J usage is TRBJ2-5; possibly TRBD1 for D (5 bases). The V and J ends lost 8 bases and 4 bases respectively, with 11 bases between them. This CDR3 contains 12 residues.

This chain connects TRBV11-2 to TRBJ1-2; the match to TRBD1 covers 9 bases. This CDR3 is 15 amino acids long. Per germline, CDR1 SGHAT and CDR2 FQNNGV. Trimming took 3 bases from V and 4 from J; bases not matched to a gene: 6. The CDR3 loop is CASSFEPQGAYGYTF. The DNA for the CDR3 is TGTGCCAGCAGCTTCGAACCACAGGGGGCCTATGGCTACACCTTC.

The CDR3 sequence is CASGGVQNSPLHF. The CDR3 DNA reads as TGTGCTAGTGGGGGGGTTCAGAATTCACCCCTCCACTTT. The rearrangement joins TRBV12-5 to TRBJ1-6; a possible D gene is TRBD1 (5 bases). CDR1 and CDR2 from the germline V gene are LGHNT and FRNRAP. Trimming stripped 6 bases from V and 7 bases from J, with 10 bases between. The CDR3 has 13 amino acids.

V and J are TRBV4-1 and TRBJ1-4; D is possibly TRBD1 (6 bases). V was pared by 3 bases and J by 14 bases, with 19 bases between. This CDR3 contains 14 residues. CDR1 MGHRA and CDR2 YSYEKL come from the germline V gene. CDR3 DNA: TGCGCCAGCAGCCATAAATTGGGGGGGCTGGTGCTGTTTTTT. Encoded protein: CASSHKLGGLVLFF.

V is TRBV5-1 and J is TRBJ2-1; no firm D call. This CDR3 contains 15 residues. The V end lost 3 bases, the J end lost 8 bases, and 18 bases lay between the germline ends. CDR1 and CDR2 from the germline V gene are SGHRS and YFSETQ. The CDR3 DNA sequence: TGCGCCAGCAGCTGGGCGGCGACTGTGAATGATGAGCAGTTCTTC. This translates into CASSWAATVNDEQFF.

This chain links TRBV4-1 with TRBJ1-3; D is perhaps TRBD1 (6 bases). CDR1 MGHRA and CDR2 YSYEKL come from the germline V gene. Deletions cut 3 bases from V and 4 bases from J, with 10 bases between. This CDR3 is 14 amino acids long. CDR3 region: CASSQTGEGNTIYF. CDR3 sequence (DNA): TGCGCCAGCAGCCAGACAGGTGAAGGAAACACCATATATTTT.

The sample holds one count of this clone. CDR3 in DNA: TGTGCCTGGACCGTACGGCTTTCGTGGGTCGACCTCAAGAACACCGGGGAGCTGTTTTTT. Protein sequence: CAWTVRLSWVDLKNTGELFF. The V call is TRBV30, the J call TRBJ2-2; no firm D call. V was clipped by 4 bases and J by 1 base, with 28 bases between them. The CDR3 runs to 20 residues. Germline values: CDR1 GTSNPN, CDR2 SVGIG (reference sequence).

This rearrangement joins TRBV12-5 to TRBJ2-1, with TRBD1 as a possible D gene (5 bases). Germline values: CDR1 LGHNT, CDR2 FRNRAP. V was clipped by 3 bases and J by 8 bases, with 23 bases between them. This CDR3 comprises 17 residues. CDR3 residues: CASGLRTLGERRDEQFF. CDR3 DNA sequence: TGTGCTAGTGGTTTACGGACGTTAGGGGAACGACGGGATGAGCAGTTCTTC.

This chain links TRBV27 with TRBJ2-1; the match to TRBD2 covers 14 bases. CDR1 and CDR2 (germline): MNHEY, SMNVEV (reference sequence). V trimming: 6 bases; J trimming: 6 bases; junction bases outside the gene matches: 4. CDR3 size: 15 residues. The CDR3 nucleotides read TGTGCCAGCAGCCCCGGGACTAGCGGGAGCAATGAGCAGTTCTTC. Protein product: CASSPGTSGSNEQFF.

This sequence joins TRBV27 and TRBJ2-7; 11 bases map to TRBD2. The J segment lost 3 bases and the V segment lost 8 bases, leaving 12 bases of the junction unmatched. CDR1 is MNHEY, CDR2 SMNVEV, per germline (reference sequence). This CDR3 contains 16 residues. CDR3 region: CASGPLAGASSYEQYF. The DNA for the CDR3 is TGTGCCAGCGGCCCACTAGCGGGAGCGTCAAGCTACGAGCAGTACTTC.

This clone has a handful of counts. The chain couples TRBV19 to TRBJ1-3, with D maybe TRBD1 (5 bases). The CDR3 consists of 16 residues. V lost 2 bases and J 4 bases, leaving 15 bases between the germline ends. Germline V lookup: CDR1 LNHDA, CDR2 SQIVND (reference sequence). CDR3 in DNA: TGTGCCAGTAGTATACGGGGCGCGGGTTTGGGAAACACCATATATTTT. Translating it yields CASSIRGAGLGNTIYF.

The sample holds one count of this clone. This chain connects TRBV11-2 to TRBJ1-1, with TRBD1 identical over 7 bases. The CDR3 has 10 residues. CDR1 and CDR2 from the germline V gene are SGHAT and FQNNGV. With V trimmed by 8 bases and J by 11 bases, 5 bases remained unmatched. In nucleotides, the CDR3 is TGTGCCAGCGCAGGGGGGATCGCTTTCTTT. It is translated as CASAGGIAFF.

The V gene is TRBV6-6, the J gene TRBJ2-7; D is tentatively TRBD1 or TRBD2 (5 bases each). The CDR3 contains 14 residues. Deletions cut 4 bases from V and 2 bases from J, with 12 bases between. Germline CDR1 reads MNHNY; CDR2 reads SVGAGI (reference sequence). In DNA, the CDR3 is TGTGCCAGCAGTTGGGGTGAGGGGACCTACGAGCAGTACTTC. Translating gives CASSWGEGTYEQYF.

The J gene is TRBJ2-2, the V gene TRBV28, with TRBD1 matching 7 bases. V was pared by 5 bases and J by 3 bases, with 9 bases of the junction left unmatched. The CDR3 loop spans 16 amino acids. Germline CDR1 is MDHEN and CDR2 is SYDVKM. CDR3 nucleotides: TGTGCCAGCAGTCTTTCCGGGACAGTAGACACCGGGGAGCTGTTTTTT. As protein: CASSLSGTVDTGELFF. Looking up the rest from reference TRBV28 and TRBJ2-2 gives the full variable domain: DVKVTQSSRYLVKRTGEKVFLECVQDMDHENMFWYRQDPGLGLRLIYFSYDVKMKEKGDIPEGYSVSREKKERFSLILESASTNQTSMYLCASSLSGTVDTGELFFGEGSRLTVL.

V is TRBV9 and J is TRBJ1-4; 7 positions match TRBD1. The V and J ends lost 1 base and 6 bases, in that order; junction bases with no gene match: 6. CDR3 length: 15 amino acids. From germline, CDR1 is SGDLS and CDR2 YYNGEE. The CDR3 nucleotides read TGTGCCAGCAGCGTACGATTAGGGACAGATGAAAAACTGTTTTTT. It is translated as CASSVRLGTDEKLFF.

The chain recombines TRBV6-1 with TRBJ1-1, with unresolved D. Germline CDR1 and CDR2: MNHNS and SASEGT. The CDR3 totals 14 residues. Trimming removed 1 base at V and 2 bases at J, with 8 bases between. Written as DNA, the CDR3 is TGTGCCAGCAGTGAAGGGACGATTAACACTGAAGCTTTCTTT. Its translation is CASSEGTINTEAFF.

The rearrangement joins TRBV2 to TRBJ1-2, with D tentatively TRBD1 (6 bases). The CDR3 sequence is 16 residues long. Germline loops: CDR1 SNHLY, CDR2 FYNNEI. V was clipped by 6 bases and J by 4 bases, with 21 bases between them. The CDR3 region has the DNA TGTGCCAGCAGGGAGGGACCCGGGGGCAGATTCTATGGCTACACCTTC. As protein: CASREGPGGRFYGYTF.

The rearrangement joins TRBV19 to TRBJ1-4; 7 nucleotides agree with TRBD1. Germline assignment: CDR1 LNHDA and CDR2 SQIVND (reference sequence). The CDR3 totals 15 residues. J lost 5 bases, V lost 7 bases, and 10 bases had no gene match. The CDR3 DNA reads TGTGCCAGTACTTCTCTGGGCAGGGGGAATGAAAAACTGTTTTTT. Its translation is CASTSLGRGNEKLFF. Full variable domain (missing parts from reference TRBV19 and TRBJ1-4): DGGITQSPKYLFRKEGQNVTLSCEQNLNHDAMYWYRQDPGQGLRLIYYSQIVNDFQKGDIAEGYSVSREKKESFPLTVTSAQKNPTAFYLCASTSLGRGNEKLFFGSGTQLSVL.

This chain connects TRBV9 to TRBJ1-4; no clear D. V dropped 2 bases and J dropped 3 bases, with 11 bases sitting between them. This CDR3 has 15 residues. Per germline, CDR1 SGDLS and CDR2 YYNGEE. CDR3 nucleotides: TGTGCCAGCAGCGTTGGGGAACCAGCTAATGAAAAACTGTTTTTT. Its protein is CASSVGEPANEKLFF.

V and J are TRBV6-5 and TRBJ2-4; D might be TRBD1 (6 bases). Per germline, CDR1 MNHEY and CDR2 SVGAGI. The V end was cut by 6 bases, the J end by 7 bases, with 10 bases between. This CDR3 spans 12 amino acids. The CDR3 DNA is TGTGCCAGCAGGGGGGACACCAACATTCAGTACTTC. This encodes CASRGDTNIQYF.

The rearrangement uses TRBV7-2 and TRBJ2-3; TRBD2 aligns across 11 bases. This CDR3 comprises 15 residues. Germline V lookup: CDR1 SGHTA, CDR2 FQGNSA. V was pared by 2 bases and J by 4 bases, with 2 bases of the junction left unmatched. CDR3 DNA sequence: TGTGCCAGCAGCTTAAAACTAGCGGGAGCAGATACGCAGTATTTT. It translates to CASSLKLAGADTQYF.